One sample yielded the 20 T cell receptor beta chains listed below, sequenced in a study of blood T cell repertoires in COVID-19. TCRdb's table, derived via immunoSEQ multiplex PCR, lists solely in-frame clones and lacks some. Among 470,000 or so clones listed, around 90% were seen once. The sequenced sample consisted of PBMCs or T cells enriched from blood (not recorded which). The receptors here all came from a woman under 30 with acute COVID-19.

This clone was observed once. This chain connects TRBV11-2 to TRBJ2-3, with 12 bases lining up with TRBD2. Germline loops: CDR1 SGHAT, CDR2 FQNNGV. There are 15 residues in the CDR3. V lost 5 bases and J lost 4; bases outside the gene matches: 4. The CDR3 reads CASSTTSGSADTQYF. The CDR3 nucleotides read TGTGCCAGCAGCACGACTAGCGGGAGCGCAGATACGCAGTATTTT.

The rearrangement joins TRBV4-2 to TRBJ1-2; D might be TRBD1 (6 bases). V was shortened by 4 bases and J by 0 bases, with 21 bases between the two germline ends. Germline V lookup: CDR1 LGHNA, CDR2 YNFKEQ. CDR3 length: 18 residues. Here the CDR3 DNA reads TGTGCCAGCAGCCTCCTAGGGGGAACAGGCACGGCTAACTATGGCTACACCTTC. It encodes CASSLLGGTGTANYGYTF.

The chain has TRBV9 and TRBJ2-2; possibly TRBD2 for D (5 bases). The CDR3 has 14 residues. Trimming pared 7 bases from V and 2 bases from J, leaving 12 bases between. Looked up from germline, CDR1 is SGDLS and CDR2 is YYNGEE. The CDR3 bases are TGTGCCAGCCAAAGCGGAATTAACACCGGGGAGCTGTTTTTT. It yields the protein CASQSGINTGELFF.

The V gene is TRBV5-5, the J gene TRBJ2-7; 7 bases match TRBD1. CDR1 is SGHKS, CDR2 YYEKEE, per germline (reference sequence). Trimming removed 4 bases from V and 3 bases from J; junction bases left unmatched: 7. This CDR3 spans 14 amino acids. Here the CDR3 reads CASSPTWTGYEQYF. The CDR3 DNA sequence: TGTGCCAGCAGCCCTACATGGACAGGCTACGAGCAGTACTTC.

This chain joins TRBV5-3 and TRBJ1-5; D unresolved. TRBV5-3 is an ORF for which the function is uncertain. This CDR3 region has 19 residues. Trimming pared 1 base from V and 4 bases from J, leaving 24 bases between. The DNA for the CDR3 is TGTGCCAGAAGCTTGAGCCGGCGACATGGTCCTTCCGAGAATCAGCCCCAGCATTTT. Translated, it gives CARSLSRRHGPSENQPQHF.

This chain joins TRBV28 and TRBJ1-1, with a weak D call TRBD1 (6 bases). The CDR3 is made up of 15 amino acids. Trimming pared 6 bases from V and 1 base from J, leaving 15 bases between. The germline CDR1 and CDR2 sequences are MDHEN and SYDVKM. CDR3 amino acids: CASRSETGPNTEAFF. The CDR3 bases are TGTGCCAGCAGATCCGAGACAGGACCGAACACTGAAGCTTTCTTT. Looking up the rest from reference TRBV28 and TRBJ1-1 gives the full variable domain: DVKVTQSSRYLVKRTGEKVFLECVQDMDHENMFWYRQDPGLGLRLIYFSYDVKMKEKGDIPEGYSVSREKKERFSLILESASTNQTSMYLCASRSETGPNTEAFFGQGTRLTVV.

The chain recombines TRBV7-9 with TRBJ1-2, with a tentative D call TRBD1 (5 bases). V dropped 3 bases and J dropped 8 bases, with 19 bases sitting between them. Germline CDR1 and CDR2: SEHNR and FQNEAQ (reference sequence). The CDR3 extends over 15 amino acids. The CDR3 nucleotides read TGTGCCAGCAGCTTGGGTGAAGGGGATACGCGGGGCTACACCTTC. This translates into CASSLGEGDTRGYTF.

The chain is built from TRBV10-2 and TRBJ2-3, with 7 bases fitting TRBD2. The CDR3 extends over 12 amino acids. The V segment lost 8 bases and the J segment 1 base; nucleotides outside the gene matches: 0. Per germline, CDR1 WSHSY and CDR2 SAAADI. This CDR3 is CASGGGTDTQYF. CDR3 in DNA: TGCGCCAGCGGGGGGGGCACAGATACGCAGTATTTT.

This clone is a singleton in its sample. The genes are TRBV5-1 and TRBJ1-1, with 7 bases identical to TRBD1. V trimming: 4 bases; J trimming: 11 bases; junction bases outside the gene matches: 5. Germline CDR1 reads SGHRS; CDR2 reads YFSETQ. The CDR3 has 11 amino acids. Here the CDR3 reads CASSATGEAFF. CDR3 coding DNA: TGCGCCAGCAGCGCTACAGGGGAGGCTTTCTTT.

This clone was counted a single time. This sequence joins TRBV5-1 and TRBJ1-2; D ambiguous. V was trimmed by 4 bases and J by 2 bases, leaving 15 bases between them. Per the germline V gene, CDR1 is SGHRS and CDR2 is YFSETQ. This CDR3 contains 15 residues. This chain's CDR3 is CASSAGSTGNYGYTF. The CDR3 nucleotides read TGCGCCAGCAGCGCCGGGAGCACCGGAAACTATGGCTACACCTTC.

The chain employs TRBV3-1 (or the pseudogene TRBV3-2) and TRBJ2-5; 9 bases are shared with TRBD2. The germline gives CDR1 LGHDT, CDR2 YNNKEL (reference sequence). The CDR3 is made up of 16 amino acids. With V trimmed by 4 bases and J by 3 bases, 9 bases remained unmatched. The CDR3 sequence is CASSPYSSGVEETQYF. The CDR3, as DNA: TGTGCCAGCAGCCCATATTCTAGCGGGGTAGAAGAGACCCAGTACTTC.

The chain uses TRBV18 and TRBJ2-5; TRBD1 matches at 9 bases. CDR3 size: 17 residues. With V trimmed by 3 bases and J by 2 bases, 10 bases remained unmatched. Per the germline V gene, CDR1 is KGHSH and CDR2 is LQKENI. This chain's CDR3 is CASSPRDRGRGQETQYF. The DNA of the CDR3 is TGTGCCAGCTCACCGCGTGACAGGGGGAGGGGACAAGAGACCCAGTACTTC.

V and J are TRBV7-8 and TRBJ2-7; 9 bases are shared with TRBD1. Germline V gene sequence: CDR1 SGHVS, CDR2 FQNEAQ. This CDR3 has 16 residues. V trimming: 6 bases; J trimming: 3 bases; junction bases outside the gene matches: 12. The CDR3 region is CASRAAAGQGFYEQYF. CDR3 sequence (DNA): TGTGCCAGCAGAGCCGCCGCCGGACAGGGGTTCTACGAGCAGTACTTC.

Concerning this clone itself: This specimen includes other DNA sequences encoding the same CDR3. The chain couples TRBV28 to TRBJ2-7, with a tentative D call TRBD2 (5 bases). The germline V and J ends were trimmed by 3 bases and 3 bases, with 6 bases remaining between them. Germline V gives CDR1 MDHEN, CDR2 SYDVKM. This CDR3 contains 12 residues. The CDR3 spells CASSFRGYEQYF. The CDR3, as DNA: TGTGCCAGCAGTTTTCGGGGCTACGAGCAGTACTTC. The variable domain in full, completed from reference TRBV28 and TRBJ2-7, reads DVKVTQSSRYLVKRTGEKVFLECVQDMDHENMFWYRQDPGLGLRLIYFSYDVKMKEKGDIPEGYSVSREKKERFSLILESASTNQTSMYLCASSFRGYEQYFGPGTRLTVT.

The V call is TRBV2, the J call TRBJ1-6; D remains unclear. V lost 6 bases, J lost 3 bases, and 9 bases lay in between. From germline, CDR1 is SNHLY and CDR2 FYNNEI. The CDR3 consists of 14 residues. CDR3: CASRTIFYNSPLHF. In DNA form, the CDR3 reads TGTGCCAGCAGGACAATTTTCTATAATTCACCCCTCCACTTT.

In regard to this clone: A junction boundary mismatches the germline segment, possibly from a read error. The chain is built from TRBV20-1 and TRBJ1-1; D unclear. CDR3 length: 11 residues. Germline V gene data show CDR1 as DFQATT and CDR2 as SNEGSKA (reference sequence). This chain's CDR3 is CSARVRPQASF. CDR3 bases: TGCAGTGCTAGAGTACGGCCCCAGGCAAGCTTT.

J is TRBJ2-1 and V is TRBV3-1 (or the pseudogene TRBV3-2), with D hard to call. V was clipped by 5 bases and J by 0 bases, with 14 bases between them. The CDR3 length is 16 residues. Looked up from germline, CDR1 is LGHDT and CDR2 is YNNKEL (reference sequence). For the CDR3, the DNA is TGTGCCAGCAGCGCAAGGTGGGCGAGCTCCTACAATGAGCAGTTCTTC. This codes for CASSARWASSYNEQFF.

The chain carries TRBV21-1 and TRBJ2-7; TRBD2, the D gene given by the table, was not confirmed from the DNA. TRBV21-1 corresponds to a pseudogene. CDR3 length equals 17 residues. This CDR3 is CASSPRGGLAGRYEQYF. The CDR3 bases are TGTGCCAGCAGCCCCAGAGGAGGGCTAGCGGGGCGCTACGAGCAGTACTTC.

V usage is TRBV9 and J usage is TRBJ2-7; a possible D gene is TRBD1 (7 bases). The CDR3 consists of 14 residues. Trimming took off 3 bases at V and 2 bases at J, with 12 bases between the two ends. CDR1 and CDR2 (germline): SGDLS, YYNGEE. In nucleotides, the CDR3 is TGTGCCAGCAGCGGGGGGGACAGTCCCTACGAGCAGTACTTC. Its protein product is CASSGGDSPYEQYF.

This clone was found once. The genes are TRBV27 and TRBJ1-4; D uncertain. In germline, CDR1 is MNHEY, CDR2 SMNVEV (reference sequence). V was cut by 6 bases and J by 7 bases, with 12 bases left in between. The CDR3 is 13 residues long. The CDR3 here is CASRLGGREKLFF. DNA of the CDR3: TGTGCCAGCAGACTAGGTGGGCGTGAAAAACTGTTTTTT.